The following is a TCR beta chain sequence with its context. The V and J ends lost 10 bases and 3 bases respectively, with 15 bases between them. The CDR3 totals 13 residues. Per the original methods: Counts of nucleated cells, estimated from reference gene primer amplification, were obtained. Some clones are missing from TCRdb's copy, which holds only in-frame ones; the method was immunoSEQ multiplex PCR. For V, J and clone size, that table is used; D and trimming come from the DNA. The sample yields about 50,000 clones, 85% to 95% seen once. This record comes from a study of blood T cell repertoires in COVID-19. Study-level background: Sites across the United States, Italy and Spain contributed samples from acute and convalescent COVID-19. T cells, B-cell-depleted T cells, or PBMCs provided the cDNA or gDNA that served as material.

The source is a human donor in a cohort sampled during active COVID-19. J is TRBJ1-2 and V is TRBV12-3 or TRBV12-4, with D possibly TRBD1 on 6 matching bases. The sequencing sample was made of peripheral blood. The CDR3 nucleotides are TGTGCCAAATCAAAACAGGGTCACTATGGCTACACCTTC. Encoded protein: CAKSKQGHYGYTF.